The 29 T cell receptor beta chains in this list originate from one sample, sequenced in a study of T cell responses to AZD1222 COVID-19 vaccine. TCRdb keeps only in-frame clones here, not all; method: immunoSEQ multiplex PCR. The table includes around 70,000 clones, roughly 90% detected once. The specimen was peripheral blood, collected on day 0 of AZD1222 vaccination. These receptors were obtained from an adult in good health.

The CDR3 coding sequence is TGTGCCAGCTCACCAGGGCAGGGTGGGCAGCCCCAGCATTTT. It translates to CASSPGQGGQPQHF. The chain has TRBV18 and TRBJ1-5, with a possible D match to TRBD1 (5 bases). Trimming left V 2 bases short and J 7 bases short, with 12 bases between. Germline V gene sequence: CDR1 KGHSH, CDR2 LQKENI. The CDR3 has 14 amino acids. Complete variable domain (other parts from reference TRBV18 and TRBJ1-5): NAGVMQNPRHLVRRRGQEARLRCSPMKGHSHVYWYRQLPEEGLKFMVYLQKENIIDESGMPKERFSAEFPKEGPSILRIQQVVRGDSAAYFCASSPGQGGQPQHFGDGTRLSIL.

The chain combines TRBV28 with TRBJ2-1, with a weak D call TRBD2 (6 bases). The length of the CDR3 is 13 residues. Trimming took 7 bases from V and 4 from J, leaving 11 bases between them. Germline lookup yields CDR1 MDHEN and CDR2 SYDVKM. The CDR3 sequence is CASTLEGYNEQFF. CDR3 sequence (DNA): TGTGCCAGCACCCTGGAGGGGTACAATGAGCAGTTCTTC. The whole variable domain, filled in from reference TRBV28 and TRBJ2-1, reads DVKVTQSSRYLVKRTGEKVFLECVQDMDHENMFWYRQDPGLGLRLIYFSYDVKMKEKGDIPEGYSVSREKKERFSLILESASTNQTSMYLCASTLEGYNEQFFGPGTRLTVL.

This chain uses TRBV6-5 with TRBJ1-6, with D perhaps matching TRBD1 (6 bases). Germline CDR1 and CDR2: MNHEY and SVGAGI. This CDR3 is 13 amino acids long. V was pared by 7 bases and J by 10 bases, with 14 bases between. This chain's CDR3 is CASKGGALSPLHF. Here the CDR3 DNA reads TGTGCCAGCAAAGGGGGGGCACTGTCACCCCTCCACTTT.

The chain recombines TRBV21-1 with TRBJ2-7; the D call TRBD2 from the table was never checked on the DNA. TRBV21-1 is noted as a pseudogene. The CDR3 covers 17 residues. This CDR3 is CASSKSRGPSVTYEQYF. CDR3 sequence (DNA): TGTGCCAGCAGCAAATCGAGAGGTCCAAGCGTTACCTACGAGCAGTACTTC.

The chain joins TRBV27 to TRBJ2-7; D is undetermined. The V and J ends lost 4 bases and 5 bases respectively, with 12 bases between them. Germline-derived CDR1 and CDR2 are MNHEY and SMNVEV (reference sequence). The CDR3 length is 13 residues. Written as DNA, the CDR3 is TGTGCCAGCAGTTCCCCACTGGACCACGAGCAGTACTTC. Protein: CASSSPLDHEQYF.

There are a few counts of this clone. The rearrangement uses TRBV21-1 and TRBJ2-7; the tabulated D call, TRBD2, remains unverified against the DNA. TRBV21-1 is a pseudogene segment. The CDR3 sequence is 21 residues long. DNA for the CDR3: TGTGCCAGCAGCAAAAAAGAGGAGGGAGGGGAGCGGCAGCAGAGCTCCTACGAGCAGTACTTC. It codes for CASSKKEEGGERQQSSYEQYF.

The gene calls are TRBV5-6 and TRBJ1-2; D not certain. The CDR3 consists of 15 residues. V was clipped by 1 base and J by 4 bases, with 14 bases between them. Germline CDR1 reads SGHDT; CDR2 reads YYEEEE. The CDR3 coding sequence is TGTGCCAGCAGCTTGAATAGGCAGCCTAGCTATGGCTACACCTTC. It codes for CASSLNRQPSYGYTF. Based on the CDR3 plus reference TRBV5-6 and TRBJ1-2, the full variable domain is DAGVTQSPTHLIKTRGQQVTLRCSPKSGHDTVSWYQQALGQGPQFIFQYYEEEERQRGNFPDRFSGHQFPNYSSELNVNALLLGDSALYLCASSLNRQPSYGYTFGSGTRLTVV.

The V gene is TRBV6-5, the J gene TRBJ2-3, with TRBD1 identical over 8 bases. The CDR3 runs 15 residues. Germline CDR1 and CDR2: MNHEY and SVGAGI. The V segment lost 6 bases and the J segment 2 bases; nucleotides outside the gene matches: 7. Here the CDR3 reads CASRGNRGITDTQYF. DNA for the CDR3: TGTGCCAGCAGAGGGAACAGGGGGATCACAGATACGCAGTATTTT.

The chain combines TRBV15 with TRBJ1-5, with TRBD1 matching 8 bases. The CDR3 length is 15 residues. V lost 1 base, J lost 3 bases, and 2 bases stayed unmatched. The germline V gene encodes CDR1 LNHNV and CDR2 YYDKDF (reference sequence). The CDR3 coding sequence is TGTGCCACCAGCAGAGCAGGGGGCAACAATCAGCCCCAGCATTTT. This translates into CATSRAGGNNQPQHF.

This sequence joins TRBV6-4 and TRBJ2-3; D is ambiguous. Germline V gene data show CDR1 as MRHNA and CDR2 as SNTAGT. This CDR3 has 13 amino acids. Between the trimmed V and J ends, which lost 10 bases and 1 base, there was a span of 12 bases. The CDR3 reads CATHSRRTDTQYF. In DNA form, the CDR3 reads TGTGCCACCCATAGTCGTCGCACAGATACGCAGTATTTT.

The CDR3 region is CSARSYEQYF. The CDR3 nucleotides read TGCAGTGCTAGATCCTACGAGCAGTACTTC. This sequence joins TRBV20-1 and TRBJ2-7; D call uncertain. Germline V gene data show CDR1 as DFQATT and CDR2 as SNEGSKA (reference sequence). This CDR3 comprises 10 residues. Deletions cut 2 bases from V and 1 base from J, with 0 bases between.

The J gene is TRBJ1-2, the V gene TRBV4-1; possibly TRBD1 for D (6 bases). The CDR3 covers 15 residues. Germline V lookup: CDR1 MGHRA, CDR2 YSYEKL. The V and J ends lost 4 bases and 8 bases respectively, with 20 bases between them. The CDR3 spells CASSRESRDINGYTF. The CDR3, as DNA: TGCGCCAGCAGCCGAGAGAGCCGGGACATTAACGGCTACACCTTC.

This chain uses TRBV7-3 with TRBJ1-2; perhaps TRBD1 as D (6 bases). CDR3 length: 13 amino acids. Trimming stripped 4 bases from V and 7 bases from J, with 13 bases between. Germline values: CDR1 SGHTA, CDR2 FQGTGA. The chain's CDR3 is CASSSKQGSGYTF. Here the CDR3 DNA reads TGTGCCAGCAGCTCTAAACAGGGATCTGGCTACACCTTC. Filled out from reference TRBV7-3 and TRBJ1-2, the complete variable domain reads GAGVSQTPSNKVTEKGKYVELRCDPISGHTALYWYRQSLGQGPEFLIYFQGTGAADDSGLPNDRFFAVRPEGSVSTLKIQRTERGDSAVYLCASSSKQGSGYTFGSGTRLTVV.

The chain has TRBV7-9 and TRBJ2-2, with TRBD2 matching 9 bases. The trim removed 0 bases at V and 0 bases at J, leaving 5 bases unmatched. This CDR3 has 18 amino acids. Germline assignment: CDR1 SEHNR and CDR2 FQNEAQ (reference sequence). The CDR3 DNA sequence: TGTGCCAGCAGCTTAGCGCTGGGACTAGCAACGAACACCGGGGAGCTGTTTTTT. Its translation: CASSLALGLATNTGELFF.

V gene TRBV5-1 combines with J gene TRBJ1-2; D gene ambiguous. V lost 4 bases to trimming and J lost 4 bases, with 17 bases between them. CDR3 length equals 15 residues. CDR1 is SGHRS, CDR2 YFSETQ, per germline. The DNA for the CDR3 is TGCGCCAGCAGCCTTGGTGAGCACCGGGGCTATGGCTACACCTTC. This gives the protein CASSLGEHRGYGYTF.

This chain joins TRBV28 and TRBJ1-2; D is undetermined. The germline V gene encodes CDR1 MDHEN and CDR2 SYDVKM. With 7 bases removed from V and 3 bases from J, the gap between germline ends came to 12 bases. The CDR3 length is 13 residues. Here the CDR3 reads CASNNPEDYGYTF. CDR3 bases: TGTGCCAGCAACAATCCGGAGGACTATGGCTACACCTTC.

V is TRBV10-3 and J is TRBJ2-1, with 9 positions matching TRBD1. This CDR3 is 14 amino acids long. V trimming: 6 bases; J trimming: 9 bases; junction bases outside the gene matches: 9. Germline-derived CDR1 and CDR2 are ENHRY and SYGVKD. The CDR3 sequence is CAIRRDRVATEQFF. CDR3 nucleotides: TGTGCCATCAGGCGGGACAGGGTAGCGACTGAGCAGTTCTTC.

J is TRBJ2-1 and V is TRBV5-1; TRBD2 agrees at 9 bases. The V and J ends lost 0 bases and 1 base, in that order; junction bases with no gene match: 8. Looked up from germline, CDR1 is SGHRS and CDR2 is YFSETQ. The CDR3 sequence is 18 residues long. This CDR3 reads CASSLAEGGRVSYNEQFF. The CDR3 coding sequence is TGCGCCAGCAGCTTGGCCGAAGGCGGGAGGGTGTCCTACAATGAGCAGTTCTTC.

The V gene is TRBV27, the J gene TRBJ2-5, with D maybe TRBD2 (6 bases). Germline values: CDR1 MNHEY, CDR2 SMNVEV (reference sequence). The CDR3 covers 13 residues. V shed 7 bases and J shed 5 bases, with 14 bases lying between them. This CDR3 reads CASMMGGGETQYF. CDR3 in DNA: TGTGCCAGCATGATGGGAGGTGGGGAGACCCAGTACTTC.

The sample holds a few counts of this clone. V usage is TRBV4-2 and J usage is TRBJ2-1; D is ambiguous. The CDR3 contains 17 residues. The germline gives CDR1 LGHNA, CDR2 YNFKEQ. V gave up 3 bases and J gave up 0 bases, with 15 bases separating them. In DNA, the CDR3 is TGTGCCAGCAGCCAGGAAAGCACTGCTGGCTCCTACAATGAGCAGTTCTTC. Amino acid sequence: CASSQESTAGSYNEQFF.

The chain employs TRBV5-4 and TRBJ2-5; 13 bases match TRBD2. The CDR3 runs 16 residues. Unmatched junction bases numbered 6, after V lost 4 bases and J lost 3 bases. Germline CDR1 is SGHNT and CDR2 is YYREEE (reference sequence). CDR3 protein: CASSRTGTSGEETQYF. The CDR3 bases are TGTGCCAGCAGCCGCACCGGGACTAGCGGGGAAGAGACCCAGTACTTC.

The chain is built from TRBV19 and TRBJ1-4; D not resolved. Trimming removed 5 bases from V and 5 bases from J, with 12 bases in between. In germline, CDR1 is LNHDA, CDR2 SQIVND (reference sequence). The CDR3 totals 14 residues. The CDR3 region is CASSFRTGNEKLFF. DNA for the CDR3: TGTGCCAGTAGTTTCCGGACCGGGAATGAAAAACTGTTTTTT.

The chain has TRBV7-9 and TRBJ2-5; 7 bases line up with TRBD1. J was trimmed by 0 bases and V by 5 bases; bases with no gene match: 6. The V gene's germline CDR1 is SEHNR and CDR2 FQNEAQ (reference sequence). CDR3 length: 15 residues. The CDR3 DNA follows: TGTGCCAGCAGCCACGAGGGGGCTTACCAAGAGACCCAGTACTTC. It is translated as CASSHEGAYQETQYF. The full variable domain, rest sourced from reference TRBV7-9 and TRBJ2-5, is DTGVSQNPRHKITKRGQNVTFRCDPISEHNRLYWYRQTLGQGPEFLTYFQNEAQLEKSRLLSDRFSAERPKGSFSTLEIQRTEQGDSAMYLCASSHEGAYQETQYFGPGTRLLVL.

This clone came up once. The rearrangement joins TRBV12-3 or TRBV12-4 to TRBJ1-2, with a tentative D call TRBD1 (5 bases). V shed 5 bases and J shed 8 bases, with 9 bases lying between them. The CDR3 has 11 residues. The CDR3 sequence: CASSPGLGYTF. CDR3 DNA sequence: TGTGCCAGCAGTCCAGGGTTAGGCTACACCTTC.

The genes are TRBV23-1 and TRBJ1-1, with D hard to call. TRBV23-1 counts as an open reading frame of uncertain function. V lost 2 bases to trimming and J lost 1 base, with 11 bases between them. This CDR3 contains 15 residues. The CDR3 DNA sequence: TGCGCCAGCAGTCAAAATAAAACAGAGAACACTGAAGCTTTCTTT. Translation: CASSQNKTENTEAFF.

The CDR3 sequence: CASSHTQGDNEQFF. Written as DNA, the CDR3 is TGTGCCAGCAGCCATACACAGGGAGACAATGAGCAGTTCTTC. The chain recombines TRBV9 with TRBJ2-1; maybe TRBD1 (6 bases). Trimming left V 4 bases short and J 5 bases short, with 13 bases between. The germline V gene encodes CDR1 SGDLS and CDR2 YYNGEE. CDR3 length: 14 residues.

V is TRBV15 and J is TRBJ1-2; TRBD1 might be the D (5 bases). CDR3 size: 15 residues. V lost 0 bases and J 6 bases, leaving 14 bases between the germline ends. Germline CDR1 and CDR2: LNHNV and YYDKDF (reference sequence). The CDR3 reads CATSREVPGRDGYTF. The CDR3, as DNA: TGTGCCACCAGCAGAGAGGTTCCGGGACGAGATGGCTACACCTTC.

The rearrangement joins TRBV28 to TRBJ2-3; TRBD1 matches 7 bases. The J segment lost 6 bases and the V segment lost 3 bases, leaving 6 bases of the junction unmatched. Germline loops: CDR1 MDHEN, CDR2 SYDVKM. The CDR3 covers 14 residues. The CDR3 reads CASSFGTVPDTQYF. In nucleotides, the CDR3 is TGTGCCAGCAGTTTTGGGACAGTCCCCGATACGCAGTATTTT.

The chain is built from TRBV19 and TRBJ2-1, with 15 nucleotides matching TRBD2. CDR1 and CDR2 (germline): LNHDA, SQIVND (reference sequence). V was pared by 7 bases and J by 4 bases, with 11 bases of the junction left unmatched. This CDR3 has 18 amino acids. CDR3 amino acids: CASKRRTSGGATYNEQFF. Written as DNA, the CDR3 is TGTGCCAGTAAGCGGAGGACTAGCGGGGGGGCCACGTACAATGAGCAGTTCTTC.